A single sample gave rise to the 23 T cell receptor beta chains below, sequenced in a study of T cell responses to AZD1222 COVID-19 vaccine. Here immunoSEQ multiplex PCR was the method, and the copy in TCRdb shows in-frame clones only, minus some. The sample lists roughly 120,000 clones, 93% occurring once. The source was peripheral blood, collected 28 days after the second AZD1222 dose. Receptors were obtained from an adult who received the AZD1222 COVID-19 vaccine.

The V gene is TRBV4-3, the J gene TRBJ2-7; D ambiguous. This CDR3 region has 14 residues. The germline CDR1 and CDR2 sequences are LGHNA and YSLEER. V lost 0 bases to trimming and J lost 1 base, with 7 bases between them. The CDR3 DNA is TGCGCCAGCAGCCAAGATCACAGTTCCTACGAGCAGTACTTC. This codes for CASSQDHSSYEQYF.

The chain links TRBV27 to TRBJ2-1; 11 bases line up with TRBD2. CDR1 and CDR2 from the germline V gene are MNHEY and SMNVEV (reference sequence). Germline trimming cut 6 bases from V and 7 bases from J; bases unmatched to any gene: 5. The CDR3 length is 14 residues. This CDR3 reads CASRDSGRGNEQFF. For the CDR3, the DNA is TGTGCCAGCAGAGATAGCGGGAGGGGGAATGAGCAGTTCTTC.

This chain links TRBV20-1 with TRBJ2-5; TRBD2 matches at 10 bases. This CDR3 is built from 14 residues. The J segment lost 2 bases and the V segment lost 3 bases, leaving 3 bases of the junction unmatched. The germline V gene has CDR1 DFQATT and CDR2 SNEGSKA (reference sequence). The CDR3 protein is CSASLAGGQETQYF. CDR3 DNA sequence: TGCAGTGCTAGTTTAGCGGGGGGACAAGAGACCCAGTACTTC.

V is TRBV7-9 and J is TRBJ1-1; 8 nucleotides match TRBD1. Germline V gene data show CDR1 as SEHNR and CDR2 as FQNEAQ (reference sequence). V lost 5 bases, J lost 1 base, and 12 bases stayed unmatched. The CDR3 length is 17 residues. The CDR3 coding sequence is TGTGCCAGCAGCCCGAGGACAGGGAGGGGCCCGAACACTGAAGCTTTCTTT. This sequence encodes CASSPRTGRGPNTEAFF.

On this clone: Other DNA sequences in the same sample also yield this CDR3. The CDR3 region has the DNA TGTGCCAGCAGCGTAGGTGGTTCCTCTGGAAACACCATATATTTT. Its translation: CASSVGGSSGNTIYF. The chain carries TRBV9 and TRBJ1-3; D gene uncertain. CDR3 length equals 15 residues. Trimming took off 0 bases at V and 0 bases at J, with 7 bases between the two ends. The V gene's germline CDR1 is SGDLS and CDR2 YYNGEE. Filled out from reference TRBV9 and TRBJ1-3, the complete variable domain reads DSGVTQTPKHLITATGQRVTLRCSPRSGDLSVYWYQQSLDQGLQFLIQYYNGEERAKGNILERFSAQQFPDLHSELNLSSLELGDSALYFCASSVGGSSGNTIYFGEGSWLTVV.

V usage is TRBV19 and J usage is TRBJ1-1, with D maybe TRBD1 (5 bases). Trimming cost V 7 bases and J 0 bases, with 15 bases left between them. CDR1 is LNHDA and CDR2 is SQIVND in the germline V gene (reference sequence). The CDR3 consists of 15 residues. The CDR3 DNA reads TGTGCCAGTACCCTTCCGGGGGTTTTGAACACTGAAGCTTTCTTT. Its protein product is CASTLPGVLNTEAFF.

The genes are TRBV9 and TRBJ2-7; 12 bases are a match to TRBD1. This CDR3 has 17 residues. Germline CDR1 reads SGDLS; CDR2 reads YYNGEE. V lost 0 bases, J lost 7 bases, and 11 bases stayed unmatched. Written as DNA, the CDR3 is TGTGCCAGCAGCGTAGAAGGAGTGGGACAGGGGGCAAGTGAGCAGTACTTC. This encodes CASSVEGVGQGASEQYF.

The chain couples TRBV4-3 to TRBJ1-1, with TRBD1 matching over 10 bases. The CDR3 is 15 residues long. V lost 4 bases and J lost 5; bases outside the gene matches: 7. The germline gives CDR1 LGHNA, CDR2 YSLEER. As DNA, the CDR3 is TGCGCCAGCAGCCGAAGACAGGGGGCTTGGACTGAAGCTTTCTTT. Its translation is CASSRRQGAWTEAFF.

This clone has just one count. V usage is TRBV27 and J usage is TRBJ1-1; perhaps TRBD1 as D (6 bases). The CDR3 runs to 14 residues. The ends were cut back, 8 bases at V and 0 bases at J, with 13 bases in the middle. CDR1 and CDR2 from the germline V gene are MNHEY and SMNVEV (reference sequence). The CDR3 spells CASCTGILNTEAFF. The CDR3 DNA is TGTGCCAGCTGCACAGGGATTCTGAACACTGAAGCTTTCTTT.

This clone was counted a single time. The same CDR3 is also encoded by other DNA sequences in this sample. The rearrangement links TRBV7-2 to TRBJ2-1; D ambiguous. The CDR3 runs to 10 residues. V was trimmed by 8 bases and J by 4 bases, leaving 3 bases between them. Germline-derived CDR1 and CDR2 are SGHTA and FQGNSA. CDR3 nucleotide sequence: TGTGCCAGCTCGTACAATGAGCAGTTCTTC. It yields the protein CASSYNEQFF.

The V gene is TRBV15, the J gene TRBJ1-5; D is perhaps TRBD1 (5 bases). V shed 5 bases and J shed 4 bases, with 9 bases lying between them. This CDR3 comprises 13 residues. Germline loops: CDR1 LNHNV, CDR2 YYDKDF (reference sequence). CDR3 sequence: CATSGQGNQPQHF. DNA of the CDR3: TGTGCCACCAGCGGGCAGGGAAATCAGCCCCAGCATTTT.

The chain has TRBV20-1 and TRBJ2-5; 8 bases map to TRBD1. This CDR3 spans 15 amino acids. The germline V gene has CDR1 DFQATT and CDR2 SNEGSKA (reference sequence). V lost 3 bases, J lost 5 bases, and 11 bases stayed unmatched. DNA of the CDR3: TGCAGTGCTAGTTGGACCGGACAGGGTGGGGAGACCCAGTACTTC. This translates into CSASWTGQGGETQYF.

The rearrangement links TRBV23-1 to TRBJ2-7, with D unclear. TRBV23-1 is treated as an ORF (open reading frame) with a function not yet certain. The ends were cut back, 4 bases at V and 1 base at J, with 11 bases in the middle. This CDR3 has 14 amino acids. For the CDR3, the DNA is TGCGCCAGCAGTCCCTGGTTTACGTCCTACGAGCAGTACTTC. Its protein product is CASSPWFTSYEQYF.

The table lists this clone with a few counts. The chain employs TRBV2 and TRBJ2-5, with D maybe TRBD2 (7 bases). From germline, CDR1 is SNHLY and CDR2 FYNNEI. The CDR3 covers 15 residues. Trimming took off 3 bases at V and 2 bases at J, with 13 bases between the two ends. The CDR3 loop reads CASSDLRGAQETQYF. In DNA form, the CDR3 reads TGTGCCAGCAGTGATCTTCGGGGGGCTCAAGAGACCCAGTACTTC. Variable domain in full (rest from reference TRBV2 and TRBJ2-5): EPEVTQTPSHQVTQMGQEVILRCVPISNHLYFYWYRQILGQKVEFLVSFYNNEISEKSEIFDDQFSVERPDGSNFTLKIRSTKLEDSAMYFCASSDLRGAQETQYFGPGTRLLVL.

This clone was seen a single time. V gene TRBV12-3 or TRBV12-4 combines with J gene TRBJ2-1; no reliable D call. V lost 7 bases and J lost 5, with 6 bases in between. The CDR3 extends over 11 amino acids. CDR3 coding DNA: TGTGCCAGCACCATGAACAATGAGCAGTTCTTC. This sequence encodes CASTMNNEQFF.

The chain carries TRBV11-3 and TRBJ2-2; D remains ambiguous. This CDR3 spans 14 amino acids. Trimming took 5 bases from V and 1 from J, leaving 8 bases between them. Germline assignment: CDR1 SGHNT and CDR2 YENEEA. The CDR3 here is CASSQTRNTGELFF. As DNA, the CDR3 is TGTGCCAGCAGCCAAACCCGGAACACCGGGGAGCTGTTTTTT.

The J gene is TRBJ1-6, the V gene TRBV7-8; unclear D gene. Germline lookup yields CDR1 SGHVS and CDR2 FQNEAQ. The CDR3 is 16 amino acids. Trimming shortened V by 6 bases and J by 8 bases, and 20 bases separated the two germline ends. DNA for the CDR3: TGTGCCAGCAGTCTAGATCGGAAGGCGTATCATTCACCCCTCCACTTT. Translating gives CASSLDRKAYHSPLHF.

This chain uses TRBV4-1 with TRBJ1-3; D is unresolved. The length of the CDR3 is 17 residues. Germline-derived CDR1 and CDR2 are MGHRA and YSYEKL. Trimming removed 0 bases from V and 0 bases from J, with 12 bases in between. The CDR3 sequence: CASSQERSGLSGNTIYF. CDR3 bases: TGCGCCAGCAGCCAAGAAAGGAGCGGACTCTCTGGAAACACCATATATTTT.

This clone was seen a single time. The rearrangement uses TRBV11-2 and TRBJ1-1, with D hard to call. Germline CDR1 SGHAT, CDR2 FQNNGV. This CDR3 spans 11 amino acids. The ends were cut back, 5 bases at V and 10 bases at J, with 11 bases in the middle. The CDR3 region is CASSAGVGAFF. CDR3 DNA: TGTGCCAGCAGCGCAGGAGTAGGAGCTTTCTTT. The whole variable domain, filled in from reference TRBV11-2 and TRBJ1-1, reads EAGVAQSPRYKIIEKRQSVAFWCNPISGHATLYWYQQILGQGPKLLIQFQNNGVVDDSQLPKDRFSAERLKGVDSTLKIQPAKLEDSAVYLCASSAGVGAFFGQGTRLTVV.

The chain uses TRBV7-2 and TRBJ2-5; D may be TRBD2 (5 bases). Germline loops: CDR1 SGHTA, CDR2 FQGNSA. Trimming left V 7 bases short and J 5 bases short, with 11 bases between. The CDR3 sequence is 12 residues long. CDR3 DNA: TGTGCCAGCACCTTGAGAGGGGAGACCCAGTACTTC. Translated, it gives CASTLRGETQYF.

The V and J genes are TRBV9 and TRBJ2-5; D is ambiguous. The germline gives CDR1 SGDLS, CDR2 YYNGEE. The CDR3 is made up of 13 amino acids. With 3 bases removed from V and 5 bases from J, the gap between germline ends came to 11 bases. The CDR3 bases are TGTGCCAGCAGCGCGGACCCCTTGGAGACCCAGTACTTC. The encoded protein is CASSADPLETQYF.

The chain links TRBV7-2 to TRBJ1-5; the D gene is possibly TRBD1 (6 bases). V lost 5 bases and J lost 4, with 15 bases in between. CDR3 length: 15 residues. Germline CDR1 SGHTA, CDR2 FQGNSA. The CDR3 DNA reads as TGTGCCAGCAGCCCACAACAGGGTACAAATCAGCCCCAGCATTTT. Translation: CASSPQQGTNQPQHF.

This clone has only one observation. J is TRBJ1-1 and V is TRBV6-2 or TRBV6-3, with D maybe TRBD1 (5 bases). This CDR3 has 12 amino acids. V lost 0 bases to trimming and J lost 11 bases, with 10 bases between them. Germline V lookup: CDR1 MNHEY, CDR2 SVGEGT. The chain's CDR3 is CASSYSDWGAFF. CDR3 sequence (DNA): TGTGCCAGCAGTTACTCGGATTGGGGGGCTTTCTTT.